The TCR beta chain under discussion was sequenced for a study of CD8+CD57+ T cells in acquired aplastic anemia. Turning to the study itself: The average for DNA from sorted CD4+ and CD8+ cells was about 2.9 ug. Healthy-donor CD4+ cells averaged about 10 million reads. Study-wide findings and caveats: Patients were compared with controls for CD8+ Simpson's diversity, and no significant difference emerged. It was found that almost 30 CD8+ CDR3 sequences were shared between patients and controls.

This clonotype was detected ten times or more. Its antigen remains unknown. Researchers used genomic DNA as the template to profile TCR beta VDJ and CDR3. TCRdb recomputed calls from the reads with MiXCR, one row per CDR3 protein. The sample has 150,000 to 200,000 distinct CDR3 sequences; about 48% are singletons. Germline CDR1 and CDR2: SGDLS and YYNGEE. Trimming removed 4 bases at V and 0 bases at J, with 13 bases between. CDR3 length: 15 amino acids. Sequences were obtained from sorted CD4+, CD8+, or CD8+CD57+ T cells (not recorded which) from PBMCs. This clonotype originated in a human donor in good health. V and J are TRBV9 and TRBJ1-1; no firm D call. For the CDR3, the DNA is TGTGCCAGCAGCCCTCGAGGGAATATGAACACTGAAGCTTTCTTT. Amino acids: CASSPRGNMNTEAFF.